The 30 T cell receptor beta chains listed next were all sequenced from one sample in a study of T cells in Graves' hyperthyroidism and ophthalmopathy. Template material for amplifying TCR beta CDR3 regions consisted of RNA transcripts. A set of HTBI primers served as the primers for a first-round RT-PCR of the TCR CDR3. Each CDR3 protein gets one entry after TCRdb re-called the multiplex PCR reads with MiXCR. The sample has hundreds of thousands of distinct CDR3 sequences; approximately 15% are singletons. The sequenced sample was blood. Source of these receptors: a woman younger than 30 with Graves' hyperthyroidism.

This clonotype was counted many times. This chain uses TRBV28 with TRBJ2-3; D perhaps matches TRBD1 (5 bases). Germline values: CDR1 MDHEN, CDR2 SYDVKM. The CDR3 spans 15 residues. Trimming cost V 6 bases and J 1 base, with 14 bases left between them. CDR3 bases: TGTGCCAGCAGATGGCAGGGCACCGGCACAGATACGCAGTATTTT. Protein product: CASRWQGTGTDTQYF.

This clonotype was seen repeatedly, ten times or more. V gene TRBV6-1 combines with J gene TRBJ2-2, with a weak D call TRBD2 (5 bases). The germline V gene has CDR1 MNHNS and CDR2 SASEGT. The CDR3 loop spans 14 amino acids. The V gene lost 6 bases and the J gene lost 2 bases, with 10 bases spanning the gap. CDR3 coding DNA: TGTGCCAGCAGCCCAACTAGAAACACCGGGGAGCTGTTTTTT. Amino acid sequence: CASSPTRNTGELFF.

The chain combines TRBV7-9 with TRBJ1-3, with D unresolved. Germline CDR1 SEHNR, CDR2 FQNEAQ (reference sequence). Trimming cost V 2 bases and J 0 bases, with 8 bases left between them. The CDR3 contains 15 residues. The CDR3 sequence is CASSLTQSSGNTIYF. CDR3 coding DNA: TGTGCCAGCAGCTTAACGCAGAGCTCTGGAAACACCATATATTTT.

A few counts support this clonotype. The genes are TRBV25-1 and TRBJ1-1, with TRBD1 identical over 7 bases. The trim removed 6 bases at V and 3 bases at J, leaving 10 bases unmatched. Germline CDR1 is MGHDK and CDR2 is SYGVNS. The CDR3 sequence is 15 residues long. The CDR3 sequence: CASSDDRVRHTEAFF. In nucleotides, the CDR3 is TGTGCCAGCAGCGACGACAGGGTGCGGCACACTGAAGCTTTCTTT.

This clonotype has a count of ten or more. The chain couples TRBV10-3 to TRBJ2-7, with 8 positions matching TRBD1. Per germline, CDR1 ENHRY and CDR2 SYGVKD. The V gene end was trimmed by 0 bases and the J gene end by 3 bases; junction bases not matched to a gene: 7. CDR3 length: 16 amino acids. The CDR3 reads CAISESRTGPHYEQYF. In nucleotides, the CDR3 is TGTGCCATCAGTGAGTCCCGGACAGGGCCCCACTACGAGCAGTACTTC.

This clonotype appeared a few times. The gene calls are TRBV4-1 and TRBJ1-5; 7 bases agree with TRBD1. Germline V gene lookup returns CDR1 MGHRA and CDR2 YSYEKL. The CDR3 loop spans 18 amino acids. V trimming: 1 base; J trimming: 5 bases; junction bases outside the gene matches: 14. CDR3 sequence (DNA): TGCGCCAGCAGCCAAGCGGTAACAGGGGCCTGGATTTATCAGCCCCAGCATTTT. Its translation: CASSQAVTGAWIYQPQHF.

Many counts were recorded for this clonotype. V and J are TRBV27 and TRBJ2-5; TRBD2 matches 10 bases. This CDR3 region has 18 residues. J gave up 0 bases and V 3 bases, and 10 bases lay outside the gene matches. Germline V lookup: CDR1 MNHEY, CDR2 SMNVEV (reference sequence). CDR3 loop: CASSFQRGGDGYQETQYF. DNA of the CDR3: TGTGCCAGCAGTTTCCAGCGGGGGGGGGACGGGTACCAAGAGACCCAGTACTTC.

This clonotype was found a few times. This chain joins TRBV5-5 and TRBJ2-1; 9 bases fit TRBD2. Trimming removed 0 bases from V and 2 bases from J; junction bases left unmatched: 3. The CDR3 is 16 residues long. Looked up from germline, CDR1 is SGHKS and CDR2 is YYEKEE (reference sequence). As DNA, the CDR3 is TGTGCCAGCAGCTTGGACGCGGGAGGGCCCTACAATGAGCAGTTCTTC. Protein: CASSLDAGGPYNEQFF.

The J gene is TRBJ1-2, the V gene TRBV12-3 or TRBV12-4; possibly TRBD1 for D (6 bases). The V end lost 3 bases, the J end lost 5 bases, and 10 bases lay between the germline ends. CDR3 length: 13 residues. The CDR3 sequence: CASSFRTDYGYTF. CDR3 nucleotides: TGTGCCAGCAGTTTCAGGACAGATTATGGCTACACCTTC.

In its sample, this clonotype was seen many times. V usage is TRBV18 and J usage is TRBJ1-2, with TRBD1 identical over 7 bases. Germline V lookup: CDR1 KGHSH, CDR2 LQKENI. The CDR3 runs to 13 residues. V lost 2 bases to trimming and J lost 3 bases; unmatched junction nucleotides: 0. The CDR3 is CASSPGTDYGYTF. In DNA form, the CDR3 reads TGTGCCAGCTCACCAGGGACAGACTATGGCTACACCTTC.

This chain links TRBV11-1 with TRBJ1-2, with 9 bases lining up with TRBD1. This CDR3 contains 19 residues. CDR1 and CDR2 (germline): SGHAT, FQDESV (reference sequence). Trimming removed 5 bases from V and 2 bases from J; junction bases left unmatched: 18. The CDR3 nucleotides read TGTGCCAGCAGCCGCAAACCCGGGACAGGGAAGGGGTTCAACTATGGCTACACCTTC. It yields the protein CASSRKPGTGKGFNYGYTF.

This clonotype was found many times. V gene TRBV2 combines with J gene TRBJ1-3; D is undetermined. Germline CDR1 SNHLY, CDR2 FYNNEI. This CDR3 is built from 14 residues. V gave up 6 bases and J gave up 2 bases, with 11 bases separating them. CDR3 DNA sequence: TGTGCCAGCAGCTTGGACGGAGCTGGAAACACCATATATTTT. Residues: CASSLDGAGNTIYF. The full variable domain, in which reference TRBV2 and TRBJ1-3 provide the parts outside the CDR3, is EPEVTQTPSHQVTQMGQEVILRCVPISNHLYFYWYRQILGQKVEFLVSFYNNEISEKSEIFDDQFSVERPDGSNFTLKIRSTKLEDSAMYFCASSLDGAGNTIYFGEGSWLTVV.

This clonotype was detected ten times or more. This chain links TRBV7-2 with TRBJ1-5, with 10 bases identical to TRBD1. CDR1 and CDR2 (germline): SGHTA, FQGNSA. The V and J ends lost 5 bases and 6 bases, in that order; junction bases with no gene match: 7. The CDR3 sequence is 15 residues long. CDR3 amino acids: CASSPVTGGSQPQHF. CDR3 nucleotide sequence: TGTGCCAGCAGCCCCGTGACAGGGGGCAGTCAGCCCCAGCATTTT.

This clonotype was seen many times. The V gene is TRBV7-2, the J gene TRBJ2-1; tentatively, D is TRBD1 (5 bases). V shed 5 bases and J shed 10 bases, with 12 bases lying between them. Germline V gives CDR1 SGHTA, CDR2 FQGNSA. This CDR3 region has 12 residues. CDR3 nucleotides: TGTGCCAGCAGCCCTAGTACAGGAGAGCAGTTCTTC. Protein: CASSPSTGEQFF.

This chain links TRBV28 with TRBJ2-1; 8 bases line up with TRBD2. The CDR3 runs to 17 residues. The germline V gene has CDR1 MDHEN and CDR2 SYDVKM. J was trimmed by 2 bases and V by 8 bases; bases with no gene match: 14. CDR3 nucleotides: TGTGCCAGCGGTTCCCGTTTAGGTAGCGGGGCCTACAATGAGCAGTTCTTC. Translating gives CASGSRLGSGAYNEQFF.

This clonotype was seen a handful of times. The V call is TRBV19, the J call TRBJ1-1; unclear D gene. The CDR3 has 13 residues. CDR1 is LNHDA, CDR2 SQIVND, per germline (reference sequence). V shed 7 bases and J shed 5 bases, with 14 bases lying between them. In DNA, the CDR3 is TGTGCCAGTAAAAGTTTAGGAGGAACTGAAGCTTTCTTT. This codes for CASKSLGGTEAFF.

This clonotype has a count of ten or more. This sequence joins TRBV7-2 and TRBJ2-1; D is unresolved. The germline V gene has CDR1 SGHTA and CDR2 FQGNSA. Trimming took off 5 bases at V and 8 bases at J, with 16 bases between the two ends. The CDR3 has 14 amino acids. CDR3 nucleotides: TGTGCCAGCAGCCCGATCTCCCGGGCGGATGAGCAGTTCTTC. It specifies CASSPISRADEQFF.

The J gene is TRBJ1-2, the V gene TRBV28, with D maybe TRBD1 (6 bases). Trimming cost V 6 bases and J 8 bases, with 13 bases left between them. CDR3 length: 12 residues. Germline V lookup: CDR1 MDHEN, CDR2 SYDVKM. The chain's CDR3 is CASSSNRDGYTF. The DNA of the CDR3 is TGTGCCAGCAGCTCTAACAGGGACGGCTACACCTTC.

There are many counts of this clonotype. The chain links TRBV7-9 to TRBJ2-1; the D gene is possibly TRBD2 (5 bases). Germline CDR1 is SEHNR and CDR2 is FQNEAQ (reference sequence). V lost 5 bases and J 4 bases, leaving 15 bases between the germline ends. The length of the CDR3 is 15 residues. CDR3 nucleotide sequence: TGTGCCAGCAGCGATCCCTGGACTCGATACAATGAGCAGTTCTTC. This gives the protein CASSDPWTRYNEQFF.

This clonotype was seen only a few times. V gene TRBV19 combines with J gene TRBJ1-6, with 8 bases matching TRBD1. CDR1 LNHDA and CDR2 SQIVND come from the germline V gene (reference sequence). CDR3 size: 13 residues. With 7 bases clipped from V and 7 bases from J, the junction kept 3 bases outside the gene matches. The CDR3 loop reads CASNGQGNSPLHF. The CDR3 region has the DNA TGTGCCAGTAACGGACAGGGAAATTCACCCCTCCACTTT.

This clonotype has just a few counts. This rearrangement joins TRBV7-2 to TRBJ2-7; 8 positions match TRBD1. Germline CDR1 and CDR2: SGHTA and FQGNSA. CDR3 size: 14 residues. The V segment lost 5 bases and the J segment 1 base; nucleotides outside the gene matches: 4. CDR3 sequence: CASSRTGNSYEQYF. The CDR3 DNA follows: TGTGCCAGCAGCCGGACAGGGAATTCCTACGAGCAGTACTTC.

Of note for this clonotype: An end of the junction does not agree with germline; a read error may underlie this. The chain uses TRBV20-1 and TRBJ1-5; TRBD1 is a possible D gene (5 bases). The CDR3 totals 17 residues. Per germline, CDR1 DFQATT and CDR2 SNEGSKA (reference sequence). CDR3 region: CSAMSRDSSVGNRPQHF. In nucleotides, the CDR3 is TGCAGTGCTATGAGCCGGGACTCCTCGGTAGGAAATCGGCCCCAGCATTTT.

The chain links TRBV19 to TRBJ2-4; weak D call: TRBD2 (7 bases). CDR3 length: 15 amino acids. Germline CDR1 reads LNHDA; CDR2 reads SQIVND (reference sequence). The V end was cut by 10 bases, the J end by 3 bases, with 19 bases between. CDR3 residues: CATRPKGGGKNIQYF. The CDR3 DNA follows: TGTGCCACTAGACCGAAGGGGGGGGGCAAAAACATTCAGTACTTC. Full variable domain (missing parts from reference TRBV19 and TRBJ2-4): DGGITQSPKYLFRKEGQNVTLSCEQNLNHDAMYWYRQDPGQGLRLIYYSQIVNDFQKGDIAEGYSVSREKKESFPLTVTSAQKNPTAFYLCATRPKGGGKNIQYFGAGTRLSVL.

This clonotype was recorded a few times. This chain uses TRBV19 with TRBJ2-5; 10 nucleotides match TRBD1. The V gene end was trimmed by 3 bases and the J gene end by 4 bases; junction bases not matched to a gene: 8. The CDR3 consists of 16 residues. Germline V CDR1 and CDR2: LNHDA, SQIVND (reference sequence). CDR3 region: CASSMTGGSVRETQYF. As DNA, the CDR3 is TGTGCCAGTAGTATGACAGGGGGCTCCGTCAGAGAGACCCAGTACTTC.

This clonotype came up many times. This chain joins TRBV20-1 and TRBJ2-7, with a tentative D call TRBD1 (5 bases). This CDR3 spans 16 amino acids. V dropped 1 base and J dropped 5 bases, with 21 bases sitting between them. In germline, CDR1 is DFQATT, CDR2 SNEGSKA (reference sequence). The DNA for the CDR3 is TGCAGTGCTAGAGCGGGCGGAAGAAGGGGTCTGCACGAGCAGTACTTC. It encodes CSARAGGRRGLHEQYF.

V gene TRBV6-2 or TRBV6-3 combines with J gene TRBJ1-1; D unclear. The CDR3 covers 14 residues. The ends were cut back, 4 bases at V and 4 bases at J, with 13 bases in the middle. Germline CDR1 reads MNHEY; CDR2 reads SVGEGT. This chain's CDR3 is CASSSPQRGTEAFF. The CDR3 DNA reads as TGTGCCAGCAGTTCCCCTCAGCGCGGCACTGAAGCTTTCTTT.

The CDR3 DNA sequence: TGTGCCAGCAGCCAGAAGCGGTGGTACTTC. Translation gives CASSQKRWYF. The gene calls are TRBV14 and TRBJ2-5; perhaps TRBD2 as D (5 bases). V lost 3 bases and J lost 13, with 9 bases in between. CDR1 SGHDN and CDR2 FVKESK come from the germline V gene. This CDR3 spans 10 amino acids.

This clonotype appeared many times. The chain carries TRBV27 and TRBJ2-3; unclear D gene. The germline V gene encodes CDR1 MNHEY and CDR2 SMNVEV (reference sequence). Trimming left V 5 bases short and J 0 bases short, with 9 bases between. The CDR3 has 14 residues. The CDR3 nucleotides read TGTGCCAGCAGTCCACTTTTGAGCACAGATACGCAGTATTTT. Translating gives CASSPLLSTDTQYF.

Comment on this clonotype: One end of the junction does not line up with germline, which may come from a read error. The V and J genes are TRBV12-3 or TRBV12-4 and TRBJ2-4; 9 positions match TRBD2. The CDR3 runs 16 residues. The CDR3 region is CASSFFLAGAKDIQYF. In nucleotides, the CDR3 is TGTGCCAGCAGTTTTTTTTTAGCGGGAGCCAAAGACATTCAGTACTTC.

The V call is TRBV7-8, the J call TRBJ1-2; the match to TRBD1 covers 8 bases. V lost 5 bases, J lost 8 bases, and 10 bases stayed unmatched. The CDR3 totals 14 residues. CDR1 is SGHVS and CDR2 is FQNEAQ in the germline V gene. This CDR3 is CASSPTGVSGGYTF. For the CDR3, the DNA is TGTGCCAGCAGCCCGACAGGGGTCTCAGGCGGCTACACCTTC.